Listed below are T cell receptor beta chains from one sample, sequenced in a study of T cell changes during pregnancy in multiple sclerosis. Using immunoSEQ multiplex PCR, the repertoire was profiled, and TCRdb retains in-frame clones only, with some absent. This table holds under 45,000 clones, almost 95% found once. Sequences were derived from CD4+ T cells from peripheral blood mononuclear cells, sampled in the third trimester of pregnancy. These receptors were obtained from a female donor in good health, enrolled as a control in a pregnancy study. Both conserved end residues are part of each CDR3. The order of the fields is J gene, clone size, D gene, V gene, CDR3 DNA, CDR3 protein. D genes are given only for firm matches. Part of the rows lack a size; the others show once, few, many or a class for expanded clones.

>TRBJ2-1|.|.|TRBV6-6
TGTGCCAGCAGTTTCCGCGGCCAGTACCTCAATGAGCAGTTCTTC
CASSFRGQYLNEQFF
>TRBJ2-1|once|TRBD1|TRBV7-3
TGTGCCAGCAGCCCAAGGCCGGGACAGGGTCGCACTGAGCAGTTCTTC
CASSPRPGQGRTEQFF
>TRBJ1-1|.|.|TRBV30
TGTGCCTGGAGTCGACAGATCACTGAAGCTTTCTTT
CAWSRQITEAFF
>TRBJ2-1|.|.|TRBV19
TGTGCCAGTACAGAGGGCCTTCGCCAGTTCTTC
CASTEGLRQFF
>TRBJ2-2|.|TRBD2|TRBV7-7
TGTGCTAGCAGCTCCCAGCTAGCGGGGAGGACCGGGGAGCTGTTTTTT
CASSSQLAGRTGELFF
>TRBJ2-1|.|.|TRBV28
TGTGCCAGCAGTCTCACGGGGGATGAGCAGTTCTTC
CASSLTGDEQFF
>TRBJ1-3|.|.|TRBV4-3
TGCGCCAGCAGCCAAGATCAACAAAACACCATATATTTT
CASSQDQQNTIYF
>TRBJ1-3|.|.|TRBV2
TGTGCCAGCAGAATCGACAGGTCGGGAGGAAACACCATATATTTT
CASRIDRSGGNTIYF
>TRBJ1-6|.|TRBD1|TRBV28
TGTGCCAGCTCCCGACAGGGAAATTCACCCCTCCACTTT
CASSRQGNSPLHF
>TRBJ1-6|.|.|TRBV6-1
TGTGCCAGCAGTGGGGAGGGTCCCTATAATTCACCCCTCCACTTT
CASSGEGPYNSPLHF
>TRBJ2-3|.|.|TRBV4-3
TGCGCCAGCAGCCAAGATCGGCCGGGGACTAGCACAGATACGCAGTATTTT
CASSQDRPGTSTDTQYF
>TRBJ1-4|.|.|TRBV10-2
TGCGCCAGCAGAGGGGGTGGGGATGAAAAACTGTTTTTT
CASRGGGDEKLFF
>TRBJ1-4|.|.|TRBV4-3
TGCGCCAGCAGCCGAACCGGGACATACCTTGACGAACTGTTTTTT
CASSRTGTYLDELFF
>TRBJ1-3|.|.|TRBV7-2
TGTGCCAGCAGCTCTTACGGACAGTTCTCTGGAAACACCATATATTTT
CASSSYGQFSGNTIYF
>TRBJ2-5|.|TRBD2|TRBV2
TGTGCCAGCATTAAGCGGGGGGCAGGGGAGACCCAGTACTTC
CASIKRGAGETQYF
>TRBJ1-2|.|.|TRBV7-9
TGTGCCAGCAGCTGGAGGGGCAGCTCCTATGGCTACACCTTC
CASSWRGSSYGYTF
>TRBJ2-2|.|TRBD2|TRBV7-8
TGTGCCAGCAGCTCCACCCCGGGGGGGAACACCGGGGAGCTGTTTTTT
CASSSTPGGNTGELFF
>TRBJ2-1|.|TRBD2|TRBV9
TGTGCCAGCAGCGCGACTCAACTAGCGGGGGGTGAGCAGTTCTTC
CASSATQLAGGEQFF
>TRBJ1-4|.|TRBD1|TRBV2
TGTGCCAGCAGGCCGGGACAGCATAATGAAAAACTGTTTTTT
CASRPGQHNEKLFF
>TRBJ1-1|.|.|TRBV1
TGCACCAGCAGCCAAGGCTCAAAGGACTTTCGAGCTTTCTTT
CTSSQGSKDFRAFF
>TRBJ1-1|.|.|TRBV7-9
TGTGCCAGCAGCCAGGTTCAGGGGATGGCTGAAGCTTTCTTT
CASSQVQGMAEAFF
>TRBJ1-1|.|TRBD1|TRBV6-5
TGTGCCAGCTCCCAGGGGACAGGTATGAACACTGAAGCTTTCTTT
CASSQGTGMNTEAFF
>TRBJ2-7|once|.|TRBV28
TGTGCCAGCAGTCCCGAGGAGGGGCGTCTATCCTACGAGCAGTACTTC
CASSPEEGRLSYEQYF
>TRBJ1-6|.|TRBD1|TRBV7-2
TGTGCCAGCAGGACTACCACAGGGGTTAATTCACCCCTCCACTTT
CASRTTTGVNSPLHF
>TRBJ1-3|.|.|TRBV7-2
TGTGCCAGCAGCTTAAGTAGCTCTGGAAACACCATATATTTT
CASSLSSSGNTIYF
>TRBJ2-7|.|TRBD1|TRBV28
TGTGCCAGCAGTTTAAGGACAGGATCCTACGAGCAGTACTTC
CASSLRTGSYEQYF
>TRBJ1-1|.|TRBD1|TRBV29-1
TGCAGCGTTGAAGAGGCGGGCAGGGGGCGGCGGGGTGCTTTCTTT
CSVEEAGRGRRGAFF
>TRBJ1-2|.|TRBD1|TRBV5-6
TGTGCCAGCAGCTACCCGACAGGGCGGAATGGCTACACCTTC
CASSYPTGRNGYTF